In its sample, the clone carrying this T cell receptor beta chain was seen a few times. Its antigen is unidentified. This specimen comes from a study of T cell repertoires in cytomegalovirus infection. Whole-study findings and limits: In two of eight donors, the top clonotype was HLA-C-restricted CMV-specific. Carriers of CMV plus the relevant HLA were identified by cumulative public TCR beta family frequency.

TCRdb reprocessed the reads via MiXCR and lists one record per CDR3 protein. Of approximately 700,000 distinct CDR3 sequences in the sample, under 40% were seen once. Germline lookup yields CDR1 SGHKS and CDR2 YYEKEE (reference sequence). The CDR3 extends over 14 amino acids. The ends were cut back, 0 bases at V and 6 bases at J, with 12 bases in the middle. The chain employs TRBV5-5 and TRBJ1-1; unclear D gene. The sequence was obtained from a human donor in good health (CMV status not recorded). Some clones in this sample may be carry-over from other donors' samples. Sequenced material: PBMCs. In nucleotides, the CDR3 is TGTGCCAGCAGCTTGGCCAGACGGGAGGCTGAAGCTTTCTTT. Protein product: CASSLARREAEAFF. Full variable domain (remainder filled in from reference TRBV5-5 and TRBJ1-1): DAGVTQSPTHLIKTRGQQVTLRCSPISGHKSVSWYQQVLGQGPQFIFQYYEKEERGRGNFPDRFSARQFPNYSSELNVNALLLGDSALYLCASSLARREAEAFFGQGTRLTVV.